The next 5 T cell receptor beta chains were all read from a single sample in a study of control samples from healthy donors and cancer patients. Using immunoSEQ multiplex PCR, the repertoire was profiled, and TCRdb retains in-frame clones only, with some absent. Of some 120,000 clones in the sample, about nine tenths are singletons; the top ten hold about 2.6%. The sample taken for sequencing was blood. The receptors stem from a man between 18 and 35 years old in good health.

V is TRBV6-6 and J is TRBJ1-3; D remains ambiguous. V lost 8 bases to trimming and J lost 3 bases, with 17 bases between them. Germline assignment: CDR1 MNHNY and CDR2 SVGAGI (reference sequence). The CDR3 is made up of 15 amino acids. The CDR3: CASEDKNLDGNTIYF. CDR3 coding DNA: TGTGCCAGCGAAGACAAAAACCTGGATGGAAACACCATATATTTT.

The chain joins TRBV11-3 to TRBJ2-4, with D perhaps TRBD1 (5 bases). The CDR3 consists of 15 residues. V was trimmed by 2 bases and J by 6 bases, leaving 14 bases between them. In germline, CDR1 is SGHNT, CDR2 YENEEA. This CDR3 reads CASSLSVDTLNIQYF. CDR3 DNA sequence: TGTGCCAGCAGCTTATCCGTGGACACCCTAAACATTCAGTACTTC.

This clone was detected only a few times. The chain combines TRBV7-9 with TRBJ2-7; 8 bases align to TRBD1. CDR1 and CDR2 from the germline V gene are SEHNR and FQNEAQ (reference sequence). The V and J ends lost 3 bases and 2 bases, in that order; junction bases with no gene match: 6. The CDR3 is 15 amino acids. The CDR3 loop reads CASSFTTGETYEQYF. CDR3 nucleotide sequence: TGTGCCAGCAGCTTCACGACAGGGGAGACCTACGAGCAGTACTTC. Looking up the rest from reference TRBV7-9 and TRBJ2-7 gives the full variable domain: DTGVSQNPRHKITKRGQNVTFRCDPISEHNRLYWYRQTLGQGPEFLTYFQNEAQLEKSRLLSDRFSAERPKGSFSTLEIQRTEQGDSAMYLCASSFTTGETYEQYFGPGTRLTVT.

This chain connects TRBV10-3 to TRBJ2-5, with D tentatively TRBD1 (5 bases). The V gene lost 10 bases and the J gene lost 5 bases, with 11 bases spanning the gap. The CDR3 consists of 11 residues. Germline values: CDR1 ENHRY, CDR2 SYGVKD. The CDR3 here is CATGLGETQYF. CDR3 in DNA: TGTGCCACAGGGCTTGGGGAGACCCAGTACTTC.

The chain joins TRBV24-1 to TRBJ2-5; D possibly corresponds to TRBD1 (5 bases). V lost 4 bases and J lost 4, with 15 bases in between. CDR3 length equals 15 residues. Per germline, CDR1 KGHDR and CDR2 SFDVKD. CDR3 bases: TGTGCCACCAGTGACAATCAGGGATCCGGAGAGACCCAGTACTTC. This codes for CATSDNQGSGETQYF.